The clone carrying this T cell receptor beta chain was found many times. The antigen remains unidentified. The sample is drawn from a study of T cells after yellow fever vaccination. TCRdb re-analysed the 5' RACE reads in MiXCR, keeping a single row per CDR3 protein. Of 230,000 or so distinct CDR3 sequences in the sample, more than 3.5% are singletons; the top ten hold 15% to 20%. Study-wide results and caveats: Although most clonotypes did not, a small share appeared in both CD4 and CD8 compartments.

This clonotype originated in a man aged 18-30 years who received the YFV17D yellow fever vaccine. The sequences come from PBMCs, collected 15 days after the yellow fever booster vaccination.

CDR3 coding DNA: TGTGCCAGCAGTTTATCGGTGGGGACTTTGAACACTGAAGCTTTCTTT. Protein product: CASSLSVGTLNTEAFF. The chain joins TRBV27 to TRBJ1-1; perhaps TRBD1 as D (5 bases). The ends were cut back, 0 bases at V and 0 bases at J, with 11 bases in the middle. The CDR3 covers 16 residues. The germline V gene encodes CDR1 MNHEY and CDR2 SMNVEV (reference sequence).